One and the same sample provided the 32 T cell receptor beta chains below, sequenced in a study of human T cells and chemical hapten exposure. Specified time point: healthy volunteer bleed at 2 weeks. Total RNA came from unfractionated whole blood. TCRdb re-derived calls from the RACE reads in MiXCR, one entry per CDR3 protein. Of more than 70,000 distinct CDR3 sequences in the sample, about 10% were seen once. The sequenced sample consisted of whole blood. Receptor source: a female donor in good health. Some clones in this sample may be carry-over from other donors' samples.

This clonotype appeared a few times. The rearrangement links TRBV25-1 to TRBJ1-6; tentative D call: TRBD1 (5 bases). The CDR3 extends over 11 amino acids. Germline CDR1 is MGHDK and CDR2 is SYGVNS. V was shortened by 8 bases and J by 7 bases, with 6 bases between the two germline ends. CDR3 in DNA: TGTGCCAGCGGGACGAATTCACCCCTCCACTTT. It encodes CASGTNSPLHF.

This clonotype was seen many times. V and J are TRBV11-2 and TRBJ1-1, with a possible D match to TRBD1 (6 bases). This CDR3 spans 15 amino acids. Per germline, CDR1 SGHAT and CDR2 FQNNGV. V lost 1 base and J 7 bases, leaving 16 bases between the germline ends. CDR3 protein: CASSLASGTIGEAFF. The CDR3 nucleotides are TGTGCCAGCAGCTTAGCGTCTGGGACAATCGGTGAAGCTTTCTTT. Variable domain in full (rest from reference TRBV11-2 and TRBJ1-1): EAGVAQSPRYKIIEKRQSVAFWCNPISGHATLYWYQQILGQGPKLLIQFQNNGVVDDSQLPKDRFSAERLKGVDSTLKIQPAKLEDSAVYLCASSLASGTIGEAFFGQGTRLTVV.

There are many counts of this clonotype. The chain recombines TRBV12-3 or TRBV12-4 with TRBJ1-1; D gene unclear. Deletions cut 2 bases from V and 0 bases from J, with 7 bases between. The CDR3 extends over 14 amino acids. In DNA form, the CDR3 reads TGTGCCAGCAGTTTAACGGCCATGAACACTGAAGCTTTCTTT. This encodes CASSLTAMNTEAFF.

This clonotype was seen only a few times. The chain joins TRBV11-2 to TRBJ1-5; the match to TRBD1 covers 8 bases. J gave up 6 bases and V 5 bases, and 6 bases lay outside the gene matches. Germline-derived CDR1 and CDR2 are SGHAT and FQNNGV. The CDR3 has 14 amino acids. DNA of the CDR3: TGTGCCAGCAGCCCTACAGGGGGGGGTCAGCCCCAGCATTTT. Amino acid sequence: CASSPTGGGQPQHF.

This clonotype was counted a few times. The chain recombines TRBV24-1 with TRBJ2-3; TRBD1 agrees at 8 bases. Germline V gives CDR1 KGHDR, CDR2 SFDVKD. V lost 3 bases, J lost 6 bases, and 7 bases stayed unmatched. The CDR3 spans 15 residues. The CDR3 nucleotides are TGTGCCACCAGTGATAGGGGACAGGCATTGGATACGCAGTATTTT. Protein product: CATSDRGQALDTQYF.

The chain employs TRBV5-1 and TRBJ2-6; TRBD2 is a possible D gene (5 bases). Germline V gene data show CDR1 as SGHRS and CDR2 as YFSETQ. The CDR3 length is 17 residues. V gave up 0 bases and J gave up 0 bases, with 10 bases separating them. CDR3 DNA: TGCGCCAGCAGCTTGGCGGGAACCCCCTCTGGGGCCAACGTCCTGACTTTC. It is translated as CASSLAGTPSGANVLTF. Drawing the rest from reference TRBV5-1 and TRBJ2-6, the complete variable domain is KAGVTQTPRYLIKTRGQQVTLSCSPISGHRSVSWYQQTPGQGLQFLFEYFSETQRNKGNFPGRFSGRQFSNSRSEMNVSTLELGDSALYLCASSLAGTPSGANVLTFGAGSRLTVL.

This clonotype came up a few times. V usage is TRBV18 and J usage is TRBJ2-7, with TRBD2 identical over 7 bases. With 1 base clipped from V and 4 bases from J, the junction kept 4 bases outside the gene matches. The germline V gene encodes CDR1 KGHSH and CDR2 LQKENI. The CDR3 has 14 amino acids. This CDR3 is CASSPRASGYEQYF. In DNA form, the CDR3 reads TGTGCCAGCTCACCACGGGCTAGCGGATACGAGCAGTACTTC.

In its sample, this clonotype was seen a few times. This sequence joins TRBV18 and TRBJ1-4; no definite D call. The V and J ends lost 3 bases and 5 bases respectively, with 10 bases between them. Germline CDR1 KGHSH, CDR2 LQKENI. This CDR3 has 14 residues. The chain's CDR3 is CASSPSQGNEKLFF. In DNA, the CDR3 is TGTGCCAGCTCACCTAGTCAAGGGAATGAAAAACTGTTTTTT.

This clonotype was found a few times. The chain recombines TRBV12-3 or TRBV12-4 with TRBJ1-1; a possible D gene is TRBD1 (5 bases). V lost 2 bases and J 1 base, leaving 11 bases between the germline ends. The CDR3 spans 15 residues. The CDR3 coding sequence is TGTGCCAGCAGTTTAAGGGCAGGGAAGAACACTGAAGCTTTCTTT. Its translation is CASSLRAGKNTEAFF.

In this sample, this clonotype turned up a few times. The chain combines TRBV11-2 with TRBJ2-3; TRBD2 is a possible D gene (5 bases). The V end was cut by 3 bases, the J end by 2 bases, with 9 bases between. The V gene's germline CDR1 is SGHAT and CDR2 FQNNGV. This CDR3 has 14 amino acids. The CDR3: CASSLGASTDTQYF. Here the CDR3 DNA reads TGTGCCAGCAGCTTGGGAGCGTCCACAGATACGCAGTATTTT.

This clonotype was seen more than once but under ten times. The CDR3 spells CSVTTSSGTSGSTYEQYF. CDR3 DNA: TGCAGCGTAACCACGTCCTCCGGGACTAGCGGGAGTACTTACGAGCAGTACTTC. The chain carries TRBV29-1 and TRBJ2-7; 14 bases are a match to TRBD2. V lost 6 bases and J lost 4; bases outside the gene matches: 17. The CDR3 consists of 18 residues. In germline, CDR1 is SQVTM, CDR2 ANQGSEA.

The chain couples TRBV7-8 to TRBJ2-3; D might be TRBD2 (5 bases). This CDR3 has 14 amino acids. The germline V gene encodes CDR1 SGHVS and CDR2 FQNEAQ. The V and J ends lost 4 bases and 5 bases respectively, with 13 bases between them. The CDR3 DNA reads as TGTGCCAGCAGCTCGACGAACCGGGGAGATACGCAGTATTTT. Amino acids: CASSSTNRGDTQYF.

This clonotype was counted a few times. The chain recombines TRBV9 with TRBJ2-3; 9 nucleotides align to TRBD2. The V gene end was trimmed by 0 bases and the J gene end by 4 bases; junction bases not matched to a gene: 3. The CDR3 has 15 amino acids. The germline gives CDR1 SGDLS, CDR2 YYNGEE. The CDR3 DNA reads as TGTGCCAGCAGCGTAGAGGCTAGCGGGGCAGATACGCAGTATTTT. This sequence encodes CASSVEASGADTQYF.

This clonotype has more than one count but fewer than ten. This chain uses TRBV25-1 with TRBJ1-1, with unresolved D. CDR3 length: 13 residues. Per germline, CDR1 MGHDK and CDR2 SYGVNS. V shed 5 bases and J shed 1 base, with 8 bases lying between them. The CDR3 DNA reads TGTGCCAGCAGTTCGATCTCGAACACTGAAGCTTTCTTT. It encodes CASSSISNTEAFF.

This clonotype has a count of ten or more. The chain recombines TRBV25-1 with TRBJ2-3, with D maybe TRBD2 (6 bases). This CDR3 has 12 residues. Germline lookup yields CDR1 MGHDK and CDR2 SYGVNS. Trimming removed 5 bases from V and 5 bases from J, with 8 bases in between. The CDR3 loop reads CASSNGRDTQYF. For the CDR3, the DNA is TGTGCCAGCAGTAACGGGAGAGATACGCAGTATTTT.

The chain is built from TRBV29-1 and TRBJ1-2; 7 positions match TRBD1. Germline-derived CDR1 and CDR2 are SQVTM and ANQGSEA. The V gene end was trimmed by 6 bases and the J gene end by 4 bases; junction bases not matched to a gene: 11. The CDR3 sequence is 14 residues long. The CDR3 protein is CSVDGGDSSYGYTF. The DNA for the CDR3 is TGCAGCGTGGACGGGGGGGACAGCTCCTATGGCTACACCTTC.

This clonotype was seen many times. This chain connects TRBV6-2 or TRBV6-3 to TRBJ2-6, with TRBD1 matching over 10 bases. The CDR3 loop spans 18 amino acids. V was pared by 6 bases and J by 3 bases, with 11 bases of the junction left unmatched. CDR1 is MNHEY and CDR2 is SVGEGT in the germline V gene. The CDR3 protein is CASRPPGQGTVGANVLTF. CDR3 nucleotides: TGTGCCAGCAGGCCACCGGGACAGGGGACGGTTGGGGCCAACGTCCTGACTTTC.

There are many counts of this clonotype. V and J are TRBV29-1 and TRBJ1-4, with D hard to call. V dropped 1 base and J dropped 2 bases, with 8 bases sitting between them. The CDR3 runs 14 residues. Germline V gene sequence: CDR1 SQVTM, CDR2 ANQGSEA. The CDR3 DNA reads TGCAGCGTTGAAGGCGCGGGGACTAATGAAAAACTGTTTTTT. Translation: CSVEGAGTNEKLFF.

This clonotype has ten or more counts. The chain couples TRBV7-2 to TRBJ2-3, with D hard to call. With 1 base removed from V and 5 bases from J, the gap between germline ends came to 7 bases. The germline V gene encodes CDR1 SGHTA and CDR2 FQGNSA. The CDR3 loop spans 13 amino acids. Here the CDR3 reads CASSLDIGDTQYF. The CDR3, as DNA: TGTGCCAGCAGCTTAGATATCGGAGATACGCAGTATTTT.

V is TRBV19 and J is TRBJ1-5, with D perhaps TRBD1 (5 bases). Germline loops: CDR1 LNHDA, CDR2 SQIVND (reference sequence). The CDR3 length is 15 residues. V lost 5 bases to trimming and J lost 0 bases, with 11 bases between them. The CDR3, as DNA: TGTGCCAGTAGTCCGGGGCCTTATAGCAATCAGCCCCAGCATTTT. The encoded protein is CASSPGPYSNQPQHF.

In its sample, this clonotype was seen a few times. The CDR3 spells CSAPPTVKRNTEAFF. The CDR3 nucleotides are TGCAGTGCTCCCCCTACAGTTAAGAGGAACACTGAAGCTTTCTTT. The chain employs TRBV20-1 and TRBJ1-1; D not resolved. This CDR3 comprises 15 residues. V was trimmed by 5 bases and J by 1 base, leaving 17 bases between them. Germline CDR1 and CDR2: DFQATT and SNEGSKA (reference sequence).

This clonotype was seen ten or more times. The CDR3 sequence is CASSLASKGSLQETQYF. CDR3 coding DNA: TGCGCCAGCAGCTTGGCTTCCAAGGGCTCTCTCCAAGAGACCCAGTACTTC. V usage is TRBV5-1 and J usage is TRBJ2-5; D gene unclear. Germline V lookup: CDR1 SGHRS, CDR2 YFSETQ. This CDR3 has 17 residues. V lost 0 bases and J lost 1, with 16 bases in between.

A few counts support this clonotype. The chain links TRBV7-2 to TRBJ1-2; 9 bases align to TRBD1. There are 12 residues in the CDR3. The germline gives CDR1 SGHTA, CDR2 FQGNSA. V gave up 5 bases and J gave up 7 bases; unmatched junction bases: 2. The DNA of the CDR3 is TGTGCCAGCAGCCCGGGACAGGGTGGCTACACCTTC. This sequence encodes CASSPGQGGYTF.

This clonotype came up many times. The rearrangement joins TRBV7-2 to TRBJ2-7, with 10 bases identical to TRBD2. The CDR3 totals 15 residues. The V segment lost 4 bases and the J segment 6 bases; nucleotides outside the gene matches: 9. Germline V gene lookup returns CDR1 SGHTA and CDR2 FQGNSA. The CDR3, as DNA: TGTGCCAGCAGCTGGACTAGCGGTAACCCGTCCGAGCAGTACTTC. It encodes CASSWTSGNPSEQYF.

V and J are TRBV20-1 and TRBJ2-1, with D possibly TRBD2 on 5 matching bases. V dropped 4 bases and J dropped 4 bases, with 14 bases sitting between them. This CDR3 contains 14 residues. Germline V gives CDR1 DFQATT, CDR2 SNEGSKA (reference sequence). The CDR3 reads CSANGIRGYNEQFF. The CDR3 DNA sequence: TGCAGTGCTAACGGGATTCGGGGTTACAATGAGCAGTTCTTC.

V is TRBV4-1 and J is TRBJ2-4; D call uncertain. The CDR3 extends over 15 amino acids. V shed 3 bases and J shed 2 bases, with 11 bases lying between them. The germline V gene has CDR1 MGHRA and CDR2 YSYEKL. CDR3 loop: CASSQEDSTKNIQYF. The CDR3 DNA follows: TGCGCCAGCAGCCAGGAAGACTCGACCAAAAACATTCAGTACTTC.

This clonotype came up many times. J is TRBJ1-1 and V is TRBV20-1, with 8 positions matching TRBD1. With V trimmed by 0 bases and J by 7 bases, 10 bases remained unmatched. The CDR3 spans 15 residues. Germline CDR1 DFQATT, CDR2 SNEGSKA (reference sequence). CDR3 region: CSARDPGTGNNEAFF. The CDR3 DNA reads as TGCAGTGCTAGAGACCCCGGGACAGGCAATAATGAAGCTTTCTTT.

The chain employs TRBV12-3 or TRBV12-4 and TRBJ1-1; no clear D gene. With 5 bases removed from V and 7 bases from J, the gap between germline ends came to 14 bases. This CDR3 has 13 amino acids. DNA of the CDR3: TGTGCCAGCAGTCCTCGCTGGGCAGATGAAGCTTTCTTT. Amino acids: CASSPRWADEAFF.

The rearrangement joins TRBV4-3 to TRBJ2-5; 8 bases align to TRBD2. V trimming: 1 base; J trimming: 5 bases; junction bases outside the gene matches: 9. This CDR3 contains 16 residues. Germline V gene data show CDR1 as LGHNA and CDR2 as YSLEER. This CDR3 is CASSQGEGLGEETQYF. CDR3 DNA sequence: TGCGCCAGCAGCCAAGGCGAGGGACTAGGAGAGGAGACCCAGTACTTC.

This clonotype was detected ten times or more. V is TRBV28 and J is TRBJ2-7; tentative D call: TRBD2 (6 bases). The CDR3 extends over 11 amino acids. Germline values: CDR1 MDHEN, CDR2 SYDVKM. V dropped 7 bases and J dropped 6 bases, with 10 bases sitting between them. In nucleotides, the CDR3 is TGTGCCAGCACGAGCGGGTTCGAGCAGTACTTC. Amino acid sequence: CASTSGFEQYF. Drawing the rest from reference TRBV28 and TRBJ2-7, the complete variable domain is DVKVTQSSRYLVKRTGEKVFLECVQDMDHENMFWYRQDPGLGLRLIYFSYDVKMKEKGDIPEGYSVSREKKERFSLILESASTNQTSMYLCASTSGFEQYFGPGTRLTVT.

This clonotype turned up a few times. This sequence joins TRBV28 and TRBJ2-3; 9 bases are shared with TRBD2. The germline V gene encodes CDR1 MDHEN and CDR2 SYDVKM. V trimming: 6 bases; J trimming: 4 bases; junction bases outside the gene matches: 17. The CDR3 runs to 18 residues. CDR3 nucleotides: TGTGCCAGCAGAGTCCCAGGCGCGGGAGGGCCAAGTGCAGATACGCAGTATTTT. As protein: CASRVPGAGGPSADTQYF.

This clonotype was seen at least ten times. The V call is TRBV3-1, the J call TRBJ2-7; possibly TRBD1 or TRBD2 for D (5 bases each). The germline V and J ends were trimmed by 4 bases and 5 bases, with 12 bases remaining between them. Germline lookup yields CDR1 LGHDT and CDR2 YNNKEL (reference sequence). This CDR3 spans 13 amino acids. CDR3 sequence (DNA): TGTGCCAGCAGCCCCTCCTGGGGGAACGAGCAGTACTTC. Residues: CASSPSWGNEQYF.